These T cell receptor beta chains were read from a single sample in a study of T cells in localized non-small cell lung cancer. Measured with immunoSEQ multiplex PCR; TCRdb has only the in-frame clones, and not every one. The data hold 75,000 to 90,000 clones, with 84% observed a single time. The sequencing used peripheral blood, collected before any cancer treatment. Receptors were obtained from a man aged 40 to 70 with stage I lung adenocarcinoma. CDR3s leave out the opening cysteine and the closing phenylalanine or tryptophan. D genes are given only for firm matches.

v_call,d_call,cdr3_aa
TRBV4-1,TRBD1,ASSHGGGTGNYEQY
TRBV7-2,.,ASSTQGLSTGEQY
TRBV28,.,ASSFSGINTDTQY
TRBV29-1,.,SVGSLDEKLF
TRBV4-1,.,ASSQDTGLPRSEQY
TRBV6-6,.,ASSPTVYSNQPQH
TRBV9,TRBD2,ASSVAPAGEYEQY
TRBV28,.,ASSLVGQGDTQY
TRBV6-1,.,ASSALRVQNTEAF
TRBV5-6,TRBD2,ASSITSGWAPGADTQY
TRBV2,.,ASRREGLQETQY
TRBV5-1,.,ASGTTGLNTGELF
TRBV4-1,TRBD2,ASLQIGRDNEQF
TRBV7-2,.,ASRLATRTQETQY
TRBV7-2,TRBD2,ASSPRTSGTYEQY
TRBV7-2,.,ASTRGEAVQETQY
TRBV7-9,.,ASSQRGRSNQPQH
TRBV27,.,ASSPVGSSYNEQF
TRBV6-1,.,ASMGKFSSYNEQF
TRBV5-4,TRBD2,ASSPREELIGTQY
TRBV30,.,AWKQQGVGGYT
TRBV27,.,ASSPRINQPQH
TRBV7-9,.,ASSLSPVGSYNEQF
TRBV27,TRBD2,ASSLRDYPPGELF
TRBV27,.,ASSLKGLPYEQY
TRBV7-7,.,ASSRGLPGDTGELF
TRBV18,.,ASSSPGLTYEQY
TRBV6-1,TRBD1,ASKPGQGQYEQY
TRBV6-6,TRBD2,ASSYRREQETQY
TRBV7-2,.,ASSSGTWGEAF
TRBV27,TRBD1,ASKPGQGYRDSNQPQH
TRBV5-6,TRBD2,ASSLSGGFEQF
TRBV29-1,TRBD2,SVGGRTETQY
TRBV30,TRBD2,AWGEAGVFYEQF
TRBV6-5,.,ASSYAQSTDTQY
TRBV5-6,.,ASSLPPGGGYT
TRBV30,.,AWSVGLEKLF
TRBV18,.,ASSPDGTGEAF
TRBV5-1,TRBD2,ASSPRTSGILETQY
TRBV6-4,TRBD1,ASSGIGQDGETYEQY
TRBV18,.,ASSPQSVNTEAF
TRBV28,TRBD2,ASSLSSSGSGTQY
TRBV7-9,.,ASSSKDGGPGTEAF
TRBV11-2,TRBD1,ASSLGDRDNEKLF
TRBV15,.,ATSRDMRYGYT